This T cell receptor beta chain was captured by sequencing in a study of T-cell reconstitution after alpha-beta-depleted transplantation in children (dated by TCRdb to about 2016). Regarding the research as a whole: Using TCR repertoire profiling, the study followed T-cell immune reconstitution in a quantitative way in children after TCRalphabeta/CD19-depleted allogeneic hematopoietic cell transplantation.

Preparation of the library involved PCR. The sequencer was an Illumina HiSeq 2500. To normalize quantification of the TCRbeta repertoire, the TCR libraries were built with molecular barcoding that relied on unique molecular identifiers. The public reads were reanalyzed by TCRdb: fastp trimming at Q25, MiXCR alignment, in-frame beta chains only. Rows matching on CDR3 protein sequence are summarized as one entry with the most common DNA and genes. For this sample the table gives a few hundred thousand distinct CDR3 sequences, of which 9% to 12% were detected only once. 2% to 3% of the sample comes from the top ten. The sample holds many counts of this clonotype. There is no known antigen for this receptor. The sample holds no much larger clone one base away, and base qualities are not on file. Trimming leaves V shorter by 8 bases and J shorter by 7 bases, with the junction holding 5 bases beyond the gene matches. Spanning cysteine to phenylalanine, the CDR3 consists of 13 amino acids. The DNA shown is the 39-base CDR3, in frame from base 1.

Sequencing was performed on PBMCs from the stem cell graft donor, taken from the stem cell graft. In this chain, TRBV12-3 or TRBV12-4 is recombined with TRBJ1-6; 7 bases in the middle match TRBD1. The receptor's source is a human donor who donated a stem cell graft to a child with acute lymphoblastic leukemia. CDR3 loop: CASRRGGNSPLHF. The bases are TGTGCCAGCCGGAGAGGGGGCAATTCACCCCTCCACTTT.